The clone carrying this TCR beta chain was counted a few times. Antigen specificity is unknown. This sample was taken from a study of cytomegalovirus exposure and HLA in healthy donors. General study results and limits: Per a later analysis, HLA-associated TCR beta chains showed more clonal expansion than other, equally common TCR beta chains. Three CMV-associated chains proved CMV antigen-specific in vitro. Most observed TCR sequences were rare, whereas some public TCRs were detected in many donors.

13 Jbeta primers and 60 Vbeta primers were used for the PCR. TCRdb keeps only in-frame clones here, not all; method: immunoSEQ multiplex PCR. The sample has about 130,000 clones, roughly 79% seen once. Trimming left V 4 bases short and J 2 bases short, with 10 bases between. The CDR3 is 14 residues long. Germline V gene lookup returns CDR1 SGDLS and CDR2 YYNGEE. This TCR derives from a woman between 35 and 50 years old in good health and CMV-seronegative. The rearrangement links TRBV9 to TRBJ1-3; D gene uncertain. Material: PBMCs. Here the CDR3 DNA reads TGTGCCAGCAGCCCACAGCTCCCTGGAAACACCATATATTTT. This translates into CASSPQLPGNTIYF.